This T cell receptor beta chain was identified in a study of cytomegalovirus exposure and HLA in healthy donors. In the PCR, 60 Vbeta and 13 Jbeta primers were used. Here immunoSEQ multiplex PCR was the method, and the copy in TCRdb shows in-frame clones only, minus some. The sample gives roughly 70,000 clones, roughly 72% of which show up once; around 6.3% is in the top ten. The CDR3 runs to 15 residues. In germline, CDR1 is MNHNY, CDR2 SVGAGI (reference sequence). V gave up 5 bases and J gave up 1 base, with 14 bases separating them. The TCR sequence derives from a man aged 50-60 years in good health and CMV-seronegative. Material for sequencing was PBMCs. This chain links TRBV6-6 with TRBJ1-1, with D possibly matching TRBD1 (6 bases). DNA of the CDR3: TGTGCCAGCAGTACCAGGACAGTTTGGAACACTGAAGCTTTCTTT. Residues: CASSTRTVWNTEAFF.